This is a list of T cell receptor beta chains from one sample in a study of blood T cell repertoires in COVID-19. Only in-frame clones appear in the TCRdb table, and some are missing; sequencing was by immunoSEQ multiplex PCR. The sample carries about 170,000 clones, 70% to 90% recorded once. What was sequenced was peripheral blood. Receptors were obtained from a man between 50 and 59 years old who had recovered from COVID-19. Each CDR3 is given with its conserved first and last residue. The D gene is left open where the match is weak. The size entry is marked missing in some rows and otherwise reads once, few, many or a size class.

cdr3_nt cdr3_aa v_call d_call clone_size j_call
TGTGCCAGCAGTTACCTGGATACGCAGTATTTT CASSYLDTQYF TRBV6-2/TRBV6-3 - - TRBJ2-3
TGTGCCAGCAGCCCATGGGGGGGGGCCGGAGATACGCAGTATTTT CASSPWGGAGDTQYF TRBV11-2 - - TRBJ2-3
TGTGCCAGCAGTTCGTTCCCTACCTACGAGCAGTACTTC CASSSFPTYEQYF TRBV12-3/TRBV12-4 - - TRBJ2-7
TGTGCCAGCAGTGAACTCCCCCTTTCGAGGTCCTACAATGAGCAGTTCTTC CASSELPLSRSYNEQFF TRBV6-1 - - TRBJ2-1
TGTGCCACCAGTGATCCGTACGGCCAGGCTACGCAGTATTTT CATSDPYGQATQYF TRBV24-1 - - TRBJ2-3
TGTGCCAGCAGCTTAGGGACAGGGGGGCTCTACGAGCAGTACTTC CASSLGTGGLYEQYF TRBV7-2 TRBD1 - TRBJ2-7
TGTGCCAGCAGTTACGAGACAGGGGTGGGCACTGAAGCTTTCTTT CASSYETGVGTEAFF TRBV6-2/TRBV6-3 TRBD1 - TRBJ1-1
TGCGCCAGCAGCAAACAGGGGGCTGGGAACACTGAAGCTTTCTTT CASSKQGAGNTEAFF TRBV5-1 TRBD1 once TRBJ1-1
TGCACCAGCAGCCTGGGACTAGCGGGAGTCTACGAGCAGTACTTC CTSSLGLAGVYEQYF TRBV1 - - TRBJ2-7
TGTGCCAGCAGTTTCACAGGGGGCAAGACTGAAGCTTTCTTT CASSFTGGKTEAFF TRBV6-5 TRBD1 few TRBJ1-1
TGTGCCATGTCCGGGGGGGCCCGGGAGACCCAGTACTTC CAMSGGARETQYF TRBV2 TRBD2 - TRBJ2-5
TGCGCCAGCAGCCAAGGGTGGACTAGCTTCCCCGGGGAGCTGTTTTTT CASSQGWTSFPGELFF TRBV4-1 TRBD2 - TRBJ2-2
TGCGCCAGCAGCCAAGAGGATTCTAGCGGCTCCTACAATGAGCAGTTCTTC CASSQEDSSGSYNEQFF TRBV4-1 TRBD2 - TRBJ2-1
TGTGCCAGCAGCCCCAGGACAGGCGGTGAGACCCAGTACTTC CASSPRTGGETQYF TRBV7-3 TRBD1 - TRBJ2-5
TGTGCCAGCAGTCACCGGGACAGGGGCACAGATACGCAGTATTTT CASSHRDRGTDTQYF TRBV6-8 TRBD1 - TRBJ2-3
TGTGCCAGCAGCGTAGCGACAGCTACCTACGAGCAGTACTTC CASSVATATYEQYF TRBV9 - - TRBJ2-7
TGTGCCAGCAGCTTAGGGGCGGGGGCCGGAACCGGGGAGCTGTTTTTT CASSLGAGAGTGELFF TRBV7-8 - - TRBJ2-2
TGCGCCAGCAGCTTGGTTAAGGGGGAAAGGGGAGACACATTCCAGCATTTT CASSLVKGERGDTFQHF TRBV5-1 - once TRBJ1-5
TGTGCCAGCACTAGAGATAGCAATCAGCCCCAGCATTTT CASTRDSNQPQHF TRBV6-5 - - TRBJ1-5
TGTGCCAGCAGCTTGAGTTCGGGTAATAGCAATCAGCCCCAGCATTTT CASSLSSGNSNQPQHF TRBV7-9 - - TRBJ1-5
TGTGCCAGCAGCAGATCGGGGTACACCGGGGAGCTGTTTTTT CASSRSGYTGELFF TRBV6-2/TRBV6-3 - - TRBJ2-2
TGTGCCAGCAGCTTGGAGGGGAATGAAAAACTGTTTTTT CASSLEGNEKLFF TRBV5-4 - - TRBJ1-4
TGTGCCAGCAGCTTATTTGGGGGACAGGGGTACAATGAGCAGTTCTTC CASSLFGGQGYNEQFF TRBV11-2 TRBD1 - TRBJ2-1
TGTGCCAGTAGAGGGACAGGGGGCCCTGAAGCTTTCTTT CASRGTGGPEAFF TRBV19 TRBD1 - TRBJ1-1
TGCAGCGTCGACAAGCCGAACACTGAAGCTTTCTTT CSVDKPNTEAFF TRBV29-1 - few TRBJ1-1
TGTGCCAGCAGTGAAGCGCGGGGAACAGGGGGCGGATCACCCCTCCACTTT CASSEARGTGGGSPLHF TRBV2 TRBD1 - TRBJ1-6
TGTGCCAGCAGTTACGGGACTAGCGGCAGCACAGATACGCAGTATTTT CASSYGTSGSTDTQYF TRBV6-2/TRBV6-3 TRBD2 - TRBJ2-3
TGCGCCAGCAGCCCGTCCGAGTCCTACGAGCAGTACTTC CASSPSESYEQYF TRBV4-3 - - TRBJ2-7
TGCGCCAGCAGCCAAGATAGCAGCGGGGTTACAGATACGCAGTATTTT CASSQDSSGVTDTQYF TRBV4-3 TRBD2 - TRBJ2-3
TGTGCCAGCAGACCAGGGGACAGCCGCACAGATACGCAGTATTTT CASRPGDSRTDTQYF TRBV6-5 TRBD1 - TRBJ2-3
TGTGCCAGTACTCTAGGACTAGCGGGGGGCCTCTACAATGAGCAGTTCTTC CASTLGLAGGLYNEQFF TRBV19 TRBD2 - TRBJ2-1
TGTGCCATCAGTAAGGACAGGGGGGGCGCAGATACGCAGTATTTT CAISKDRGGADTQYF TRBV10-3 TRBD1 once TRBJ2-3
TGCGCCAGCAGTCTCCCGGGACAGGGGGGTGAAGCTTTCTTT CASSLPGQGGEAFF TRBV5-1 TRBD1 few TRBJ1-1
TGTGCCACCAGCCAAGACAGGGCTCTCTATGGCTACACCTTC CATSQDRALYGYTF TRBV15 TRBD1 - TRBJ1-2
TGTGCCAGTCCCCAGCGGCCGAACACTGAAGCTTTCTTT CASPQRPNTEAFF TRBV2 - - TRBJ1-1
TGCGCCAGCAGCCAAGAAACAGAAGGCTATGGCTACACCTTC CASSQETEGYGYTF TRBV4-3 - - TRBJ1-2
TGTGCCAGCTCCCCCGACAGGGGCAATCAGCCCCAGCATTTT CASSPDRGNQPQHF TRBV18 TRBD1 - TRBJ1-5
TGTGCCAGCAGCCGTGGACAGGGGAGTGAAAAACTGTTTTTT CASSRGQGSEKLFF TRBV3-1/TRBV3-2 TRBD1 few TRBJ1-4
TGTGCCAGCAGTCCCATTCTAGCGGGAGTCCAGGGGCAGTATTTT CASSPILAGVQGQYF TRBV6-2/TRBV6-3 TRBD2 - TRBJ2-3